This TCR beta chain was sequenced for a study of blood T cell repertoires in COVID-19. Overall study: T cells, B-cell-depleted T cells, or PBMCs provided the cDNA or gDNA that served as material.

In the original workflow: Using reference gene primer amplification, nucleated cell counts were estimated. Libraries were prepared by immunoSEQ multiplex PCR; TCRdb keeps only in-frame clonotypes and omits some of them. The DNA was the basis for D and trimming; V, J and clone size are from that table. The profile shows over 250,000 clones, about 90% of them singletons. The CDR3 totals 12 residues. Germline V gives CDR1 SGHRS, CDR2 YFSETQ. The V end was cut by 4 bases, the J end by 5 bases, with 9 bases between. This clone has a single count. V and J are TRBV5-1 and TRBJ2-5; D unresolved. The TCR originated in a woman aged 70-85 years with COVID-19, enrolled during active disease. The sample consisted of peripheral blood. In nucleotides, the CDR3 is TGCGCCAGCAGCAGAGGTGGGGAGACCCAGTACTTC. Protein sequence: CASSRGGETQYF.